Listed below are T cell receptor beta chains from one sample, sequenced in a study of cytotoxic CD8 clonotypes in ibrutinib-treated CLL. Generated by immunoSEQ multiplex PCR, the TCRdb table keeps only in-frame clones and is missing some. The sample consists of some 140,000 clones, about 91% of them appearing once. The source was PBMCs, collected after 12 months of ibrutinib treatment. Receptor source: a human donor with chronic lymphocytic leukemia. The CDR3 runs from the conserved cysteine through the conserved F or W. The D gene is left open where the match is weak. Clone size is not always given. Where it is, it says once, few, many or a class for expanded clones.

V: TRBV4-3; length: 15; J: TRBJ1-2; size: NA; D: NA; CDR3: CASSHGPTANYGYTF; DNA: TGCGCCAGCAGCCACGGACCGACAGCTAACTATGGCTACACCTTC
V: TRBV5-1; length: 16; J: TRBJ2-3; size: once; D: NA; CDR3: CASSPTHGPSTDTQYF; DNA: TGCGCCAGCAGCCCCACCCACGGGCCTAGCACAGATACGCAGTATTTT
V: TRBV11-2; length: 15; J: TRBJ2-7; size: NA; D: TRBD2; CDR3: CASSSTLAGENEQYF; DNA: TGTGCCAGCAGCTCGACACTAGCGGGAGAGAACGAGCAGTACTTC
V: TRBV18; length: 16; J: TRBJ2-5; size: NA; D: TRBD1; CDR3: CASSPQGQMSQETQYF; DNA: TGTGCCAGCTCACCACAGGGACAGATGTCTCAAGAGACCCAGTACTTC
V: TRBV4-2; length: 16; J: TRBJ2-2; size: NA; D: TRBD2; CDR3: CASSQGGGRYTGELFF; DNA: TGTGCCAGCAGCCAAGGTGGCGGGAGATACACCGGGGAGCTGTTTTTT
V: TRBV10-3; length: 14; J: TRBJ2-3; size: NA; D: NA; CDR3: CAIKAEEHTDTQYF; DNA: TGTGCCATCAAAGCTGAGGAACACACAGATACGCAGTATTTT
V: TRBV7-2; length: 16; J: TRBJ2-7; size: NA; D: TRBD2; CDR3: CASSFGLAGGVHEQYF; DNA: TGTGCCAGCAGCTTTGGTCTAGCGGGAGGGGTCCACGAGCAGTACTTC
V: TRBV4-1; length: 14; J: TRBJ2-5; size: NA; D: NA; CDR3: CASSQDGWAETQYF; DNA: TGCGCCAGCAGCCAAGACGGGTGGGCAGAGACCCAGTACTTC
V: TRBV9; length: 15; J: TRBJ2-1; size: NA; D: NA; CDR3: CASSVDGNSYNEQFF; DNA: TGTGCCAGCAGCGTAGATGGGAATAGCTACAATGAGCAGTTCTTC
V: TRBV6-5; length: 15; J: TRBJ2-5; size: NA; D: NA; CDR3: CASRAKIRPQETQYF; DNA: TGTGCCAGCCGCGCCAAAATACGACCTCAAGAGACCCAGTACTTC
V: TRBV4-2; length: 16; J: TRBJ2-7; size: NA; D: TRBD1; CDR3: CASSQVVTGGMYEQYF; DNA: TGTGCCAGCAGCCAAGTTGTGACAGGGGGCATGTACGAGCAGTACTTC
V: TRBV28; length: 13; J: TRBJ1-2; size: NA; D: TRBD1; CDR3: CAIHQGGNYGYTF; DNA: TGTGCCATCCACCAGGGGGGTAACTATGGCTACACCTTC
V: TRBV18; length: 14; J: TRBJ2-1; size: NA; D: TRBD1; CDR3: CASSATTGENEQFF; DNA: TGTGCCAGCTCGGCCACGACAGGGGAAAATGAGCAGTTCTTC
V: TRBV7-3; length: 16; J: TRBJ2-3; size: NA; D: NA; CDR3: CASSSQGSGNTDTQYF; DNA: TGTGCCAGCAGCTCGCAGGGGTCGGGGAACACAGATACGCAGTATTTT
V: TRBV6-5; length: 15; J: TRBJ2-7; size: NA; D: TRBD1; CDR3: CASSYRTGGSYEQYF; DNA: TGTGCCAGCAGTTACCGGACAGGGGGCTCCTACGAGCAGTACTTC
V: TRBV6-6; length: 16; J: TRBJ2-5; size: NA; D: TRBD1; CDR3: CASSYSEGARGGTQYF; DNA: TGTGCCAGCAGTTACTCTGAGGGGGCCCGAGGAGGGACCCAGTACTTC
V: TRBV7-9; length: 14; J: TRBJ1-2; size: NA; D: NA; CDR3: CASSLVDEGYGYTF; DNA: TGTGCCAGCAGCTTAGTTGACGAGGGCTATGGCTACACCTTC
V: TRBV19; length: 15; J: TRBJ2-3; size: NA; D: TRBD2; CDR3: CASSIGGVTTDTQYF; DNA: TGTGCCAGTAGTATCGGGGGGGTCACCACAGATACGCAGTATTTT
V: TRBV6-1; length: 14; J: TRBJ2-7; size: NA; D: NA; CDR3: CASVGGTGSFEQYF; DNA: TGTGCCAGCGTTGGGGGAACAGGGTCTTTCGAGCAGTACTTC
V: TRBV15; length: 16; J: TRBJ2-7; size: NA; D: TRBD1; CDR3: CATSRVSRGPSDEQYF; DNA: TGTGCCACCAGCAGAGTTTCCAGGGGGCCCTCGGACGAGCAGTACTTC
V: TRBV27; length: 13; J: TRBJ2-7; size: NA; D: NA; CDR3: CASSFAGDYEQYF; DNA: TGTGCCAGCAGTTTTGCAGGGGACTACGAGCAGTACTTC
V: TRBV18; length: 14; J: TRBJ2-7; size: NA; D: TRBD1; CDR3: CASSPTGQGSEQYF; DNA: TGTGCCAGCTCACCAACGGGACAGGGTAGCGAGCAGTACTTC
V: TRBV20-1; length: 9; J: TRBJ2-3; size: NA; D: NA; CDR3: CRTPDTQYF; DNA: TGCAGGACGCCTGATACGCAGTATTTT
V: TRBV29-1; length: 14; J: TRBJ1-1; size: NA; D: NA; CDR3: CSVEVRGRQTEAFF; DNA: TGCAGCGTTGAAGTACGGGGGCGGCAAACTGAAGCTTTCTTT
V: TRBV5-1; length: 14; J: TRBJ2-1; size: once; D: TRBD1; CDR3: CASSWGDRVDEQFF; DNA: TGCGCCAGCAGCTGGGGGGACAGGGTTGATGAGCAGTTCTTC
V: TRBV5-1; length: 12; J: TRBJ2-1; size: few; D: NA; CDR3: CASSLPSNEQFF; DNA: TGCGCCAGCAGCTTGCCCAGCAATGAGCAGTTCTTC
V: TRBV5-1; length: 15; J: TRBJ2-1; size: NA; D: NA; CDR3: CASRISVPLGNEQFF; DNA: TGCGCCAGCAGGATTAGCGTTCCTCTGGGGAATGAGCAGTTCTTC
V: TRBV4-1; length: 14; J: TRBJ2-7; size: NA; D: TRBD2; CDR3: CASSPPSGAYEQYF; DNA: TGCGCCAGCAGTCCGCCTAGCGGTGCCTACGAGCAGTACTTC
V: TRBV16; length: 14; J: TRBJ2-1; size: NA; D: TRBD2; CDR3: CASSRGGGYNEQFF; DNA: TGTGCCAGCAGCCGGGGGGGAGGCTACAATGAGCAGTTCTTC
V: TRBV4-2; length: 16; J: TRBJ2-7; size: NA; D: NA; CDR3: CASSQDGSEGFYEQYF; DNA: TGTGCCAGCAGCCAAGATGGTTCCGAGGGATTCTACGAGCAGTACTTC
V: TRBV6-1; length: 15; J: TRBJ2-3; size: NA; D: TRBD1; CDR3: CASRLRDRATDTQYF; DNA: TGTGCCAGCAGGCTCCGGGACAGGGCCACAGATACGCAGTATTTT
V: TRBV7-3; length: 13; J: TRBJ1-1; size: NA; D: NA; CDR3: CASSLGGPTEAFF; DNA: TGTGCCAGCAGCTTAGGGGGGCCTACTGAAGCTTTCTTT
V: TRBV27; length: 12; J: TRBJ2-7; size: NA; D: NA; CDR3: CATKNFDYEQYF; DNA: TGTGCCACCAAAAACTTTGACTACGAGCAGTACTTC
V: TRBV9; length: 13; J: TRBJ1-2; size: NA; D: NA; CDR3: CASSVRVDYGYTF; DNA: TGTGCCAGCAGCGTAAGGGTGGACTATGGCTACACCTTC
V: TRBV7-9; length: 14; J: TRBJ1-1; size: NA; D: NA; CDR3: CASSPPRGPVEAFF; DNA: TGTGCCAGCAGCCCCCCACGGGGCCCGGTAGAGGCTTTCTTT